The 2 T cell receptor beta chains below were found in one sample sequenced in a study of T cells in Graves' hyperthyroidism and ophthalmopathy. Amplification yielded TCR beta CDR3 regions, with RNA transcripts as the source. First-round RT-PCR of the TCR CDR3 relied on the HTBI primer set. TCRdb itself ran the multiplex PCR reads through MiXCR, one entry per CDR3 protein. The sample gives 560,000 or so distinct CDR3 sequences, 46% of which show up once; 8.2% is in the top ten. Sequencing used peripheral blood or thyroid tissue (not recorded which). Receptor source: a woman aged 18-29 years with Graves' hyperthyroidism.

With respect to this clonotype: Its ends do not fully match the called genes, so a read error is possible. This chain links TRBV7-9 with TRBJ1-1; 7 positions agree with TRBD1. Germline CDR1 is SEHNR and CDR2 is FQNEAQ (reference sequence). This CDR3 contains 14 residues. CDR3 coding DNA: TGTGTCAGCAGCCTCAGACAGGGAGGGACTGAAGCTTTCTTT. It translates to CVSSLRQGGTEAFF.

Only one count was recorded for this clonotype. This CDR3 reads CATRQGVVSETQHF. In nucleotides, the CDR3 is TGTGCCACCCGGCAAGGCGTGGTGTCCGAGACCCAGCATTTT. The chain carries TRBV15 and TRBJ1-5; no firm D call. Trimming took 8 bases from V and 11 from J, leaving 22 bases between them. The CDR3 is 14 amino acids. The germline gives CDR1 LNHNV, CDR2 YYDKDF (reference sequence). The full variable domain, completed using reference TRBV15 and TRBJ1-5, is DAMVIQNPRYQVTQFGKPVTLSCSQTLNHNVMYWYQQKSSQAPKLLFHYYDKDFNNEADTPDNFQSRRPNTSFCFLDIRSPGLGDTAMYLCATRQGVVSETQHFGDGTRLSIL.